This TCR beta chain is from a study of cytomegalovirus exposure and HLA in healthy donors. Whole-study results and caveats: The study found most TCR sequences rare, yet found some public TCRs in many donors. TCR beta chains numbering some 160 were designated cytomegalovirus-associated. In vitro checks showed that a few CMV-associated chains really do target CMV antigens. Clusters of TCRs from the first cohort tended to co-occur in the approximately 120 validation repertoires (as a later analysis found).

Per the germline V gene, CDR1 is SGHVS and CDR2 is FQNEAQ. The CDR3 loop spans 13 amino acids. V dropped 1 base and J dropped 14; count of bases not matched to a gene: 8. The method was immunoSEQ multiplex PCR; TCRdb's version includes in-frame clones alone and lacks a portion of them. The table includes 150,000 to 200,000 clones, 85% detected once. As to this clone: Antigen: not known.

The V call is TRBV7-8, the J call TRBJ2-1, with 7 bases that match TRBD2. This clonotype was sampled from a man younger than 35 in good health and CMV-seropositive. Sample: PBMCs. CDR3 residues: CASSLGGPSGKFF. DNA for the CDR3: TGTGCCAGCAGCTTAGGTGGGCCTAGCGGAAAGTTCTTC.